Sequencing of this T cell receptor (beta chain) was carried out in a study of cytomegalovirus exposure and HLA in healthy donors. General observations from the study: Productive rates of about 87% or about 30% were seen for most TCR beta V segments in an earlier analysis. HLA alleles were associated with 15,000 to 20,000 TCR beta sequences in a later analysis at 0.05 false discovery rate. In vitro data verified three CMV-associated chains as specific for CMV antigens.

PCR was performed using 60 Vbeta and 13 Jbeta primers. The data were produced by immunoSEQ multiplex PCR, yet TCRdb's version contains in-frame clones alone and is incomplete. The repertoire has about 95,000 clones, about 76% of them found once; the top ten carry 4.5% to 5.5%. Remarks on this clone: Its antigen is not known.

CDR3 length: 14 residues. The germline V gene encodes CDR1 SGHDT and CDR2 YYEEEE. V lost 1 base, J lost 1 base, and 8 bases lay in between. The receptor's source is a woman between 40 and 55 years old in good health and CMV-seronegative. The V gene is TRBV5-6, the J gene TRBJ1-1, with D maybe TRBD1 (5 bases). Sequencing was done on a sample of PBMCs. In nucleotides, the CDR3 is TGTGCCAGCAGCTTGCGGGGGACGAACACTGAAGCTTTCTTT. Its translation is CASSLRGTNTEAFF.